These 23 T cell receptor beta chains came from one sample sequenced in a study of a mutant IDH1 vaccine in newly diagnosed glioma. Antigens for these TCRs are unknown. The sample's time point: week 35, safety follow-up. What each vaccine dose contained was 300 ug of mutant IDH1 20-mer peptide, accompanied by topical imiquimod. Sequenced by immunoSEQ multiplex PCR; TCRdb stores in-frame clones only, minus some. The data hold 60,000 or so clones, with roughly 80% observed a single time. The input for sequencing was PBMCs, taken from a glioma patient whose treatment included an IDH1 peptide vaccine. Receptors were obtained from a man younger than 40 with glioma.

V and J are TRBV28 and TRBJ1-1; D call uncertain. The CDR3 has 12 amino acids. Germline V lookup: CDR1 MDHEN, CDR2 SYDVKM. V lost 6 bases and J lost 3, with 8 bases in between. CDR3 coding DNA: TGTGCCAGCAGCAACCGGGACACTGAAGCTTTCTTT. This translates into CASSNRDTEAFF.

By proportion, this clone is medium-sized (0.01 to 0.1%). Here the CDR3 reads CASSYAGSATYGYTF. CDR3 sequence (DNA): TGTGCCAGCAGCTACGCCGGGTCGGCAACATATGGCTACACCTTC. This chain uses TRBV5-4 with TRBJ1-2; D not resolved. In germline, CDR1 is SGHNT, CDR2 YYREEE (reference sequence). V was trimmed by 3 bases and J by 5 bases, leaving 17 bases between them. This CDR3 spans 15 amino acids. The variable domain in full, with the rest retrieved from reference TRBV5-4 and TRBJ1-2, is ETGVTQSPTHLIKTRGQQVTLRCSSQSGHNTVSWYQQALGQGPQFIFQYYREEENGRGNFPPRFSGLQFPNYSSELNVNALELDDSALYLCASSYAGSATYGYTFGSGTRLTVV.

The rearrangement links TRBV11-2 to TRBJ2-5; tentative D call: TRBD2 (6 bases). Germline lookup yields CDR1 SGHAT and CDR2 FQNNGV. Trimming removed 1 base at V and 5 bases at J, with 11 bases between. The CDR3 spans 14 residues. The CDR3 sequence is CASSLGTIRETQYF. The DNA of the CDR3 is TGTGCCAGCAGCTTAGGGACTATCAGGGAGACCCAGTACTTC.

This chain uses TRBV13 with TRBJ1-1, with 9 nucleotides matching TRBD1. J gave up 1 base and V 5 bases, and 2 bases lay outside the gene matches. The germline gives CDR1 PRHDT, CDR2 FYEKMQ (reference sequence). The CDR3 is made up of 14 amino acids. The CDR3 DNA reads as TGTGCCAGCAGCCCGGGACAGGGGAACACTGAAGCTTTCTTT. Protein sequence: CASSPGQGNTEAFF.

The chain couples TRBV5-1 to TRBJ1-1; D is unresolved. Per germline, CDR1 SGHRS and CDR2 YFSETQ. Trimming left V 5 bases short and J 2 bases short, with 10 bases between. The CDR3 totals 13 residues. For the CDR3, the DNA is TGCGCCAGCAGTTGGGCAGACAACACTGAAGCTTTCTTT. Translated: CASSWADNTEAFF.

CDR3 residues: CASSYTNTEAFF. CDR3 in DNA: TGTGCCAGCAGTTACACGAACACTGAAGCTTTCTTT. The V call is TRBV7-9, the J call TRBJ1-1; the D is unclear. The V end lost 6 bases, the J end lost 1 base, and 6 bases lay between the germline ends. The CDR3 consists of 12 residues. Germline lookup yields CDR1 SEHNR and CDR2 FQNEAQ (reference sequence).

The genes are TRBV15 and TRBJ2-2; TRBD1 is a possible D gene (6 bases). The germline V and J ends were trimmed by 0 bases and 5 bases, with 13 bases remaining between them. Germline-derived CDR1 and CDR2 are LNHNV and YYDKDF (reference sequence). The CDR3 totals 16 residues. This CDR3 is CATSRERTTGTGELFF. The DNA of the CDR3 is TGTGCCACCAGCAGAGAACGAACTACAGGGACCGGGGAGCTGTTTTTT.

The chain links TRBV7-9 to TRBJ2-3; 14 nucleotides line up with TRBD2. V shed 3 bases and J 3 bases; nucleotides not matched to a gene: 2. Germline CDR1 reads SEHNR; CDR2 reads FQNEAQ (reference sequence). The CDR3 loop spans 16 amino acids. The CDR3 coding sequence is TGTGCCAGCAGCTTCCGGACTAGCGGGGGGACAGATACGCAGTATTTT. Translated: CASSFRTSGGTDTQYF.

This sequence joins TRBV2 and TRBJ1-3; D gene ambiguous. CDR1 is SNHLY, CDR2 FYNNEI, per germline. Trimming left V 5 bases short and J 0 bases short, with 17 bases between. The CDR3 is made up of 17 amino acids. The CDR3 region has the DNA TGTGCCAGCAGTTTTGTGGTGGGGTTAAGCTCTGGAAACACCATATATTTT. Translating gives CASSFVVGLSSGNTIYF.

This sequence joins TRBV10-3 and TRBJ2-7; no reliable D call. Germline CDR1 and CDR2: ENHRY and SYGVKD. Between the trimmed V and J ends, which lost 7 bases and 2 bases, there was a span of 6 bases. The CDR3 covers 11 residues. CDR3 loop: CAIMAAYEQYF. The CDR3 region has the DNA TGTGCCATCATGGCAGCCTACGAGCAGTACTTC.

The chain recombines TRBV6-6 with TRBJ1-2, with 7 bases aligning to TRBD1. Losses at the gene ends were 8 bases for V and 4 bases for J; bases not matched to a gene: 16. The V gene's germline CDR1 is MNHNY and CDR2 SVGAGI (reference sequence). This CDR3 is 16 amino acids long. The CDR3 protein is CASGWTERQGPYGYTF. CDR3 in DNA: TGTGCCAGCGGGTGGACTGAGAGACAGGGCCCCTATGGCTACACCTTC.

This chain connects TRBV6-4 to TRBJ1-1; 11 bases match TRBD1. V shed 5 bases and J 1 base; nucleotides not matched to a gene: 3. The CDR3 spans 15 residues. Germline-derived CDR1 and CDR2 are MRHNA and SNTAGT. CDR3 DNA: TGTGCCAGCAGTCCCGGGACAGGGGGGAACACTGAAGCTTTCTTT. Translation: CASSPGTGGNTEAFF.

The chain carries TRBV4-1 and TRBJ2-2; D may correspond to TRBD1 or TRBD2 (6 bases each). Germline V gene data show CDR1 as MGHRA and CDR2 as YSYEKL. The V and J ends lost 1 base and 3 bases respectively, with 18 bases between them. The CDR3 is 18 residues long. Here the CDR3 DNA reads TGCGCCAGCAGCCAAGGATTCGTGGGGGGCAGGGACACCGGGGAGCTGTTTTTT. Translated, it gives CASSQGFVGGRDTGELFF.

The gene calls are TRBV5-6 and TRBJ1-3; 8 bases line up with TRBD1. Germline V gene lookup returns CDR1 SGHDT and CDR2 YYEEEE. This CDR3 has 15 residues. V lost 5 bases and J lost 6; bases outside the gene matches: 10. CDR3 sequence: CASSFRRQGSNTIYF. CDR3 in DNA: TGTGCCAGCAGTTTCCGAAGACAGGGGTCAAACACCATATATTTT.

J is TRBJ2-7 and V is TRBV19; weak D call: TRBD1 (6 bases). The germline V and J ends were trimmed by 5 bases and 2 bases, with 16 bases remaining between them. CDR3 length: 15 residues. The germline CDR1 and CDR2 sequences are LNHDA and SQIVND (reference sequence). CDR3 region: CASSPLGGKAYEQYF. CDR3 DNA: TGTGCCAGTAGTCCGCTAGGGGGTAAGGCCTACGAGCAGTACTTC.

V usage is TRBV2 and J usage is TRBJ2-5; TRBD1 matches at 7 bases. The CDR3 covers 14 residues. The J segment lost 0 bases and the V segment lost 7 bases, leaving 5 bases of the junction unmatched. The germline V gene has CDR1 SNHLY and CDR2 FYNNEI. CDR3 protein: CASKWGQNQETQYF. The DNA for the CDR3 is TGTGCCAGCAAGTGGGGACAGAACCAAGAGACCCAGTACTTC.

The chain carries TRBV13 and TRBJ2-2; no clear D gene. This CDR3 region has 12 residues. Trimming took 6 bases from V and 8 from J, leaving 10 bases between them. Looked up from germline, CDR1 is PRHDT and CDR2 is FYEKMQ (reference sequence). This CDR3 reads CASRQIGGELFF. CDR3 in DNA: TGTGCCAGCAGGCAAATTGGAGGGGAGCTGTTTTTT.

The chain uses TRBV9 and TRBJ1-6; 9 nucleotides match TRBD1. Germline V CDR1 and CDR2: SGDLS, YYNGEE. Unmatched junction bases numbered 4, after V lost 5 bases and J lost 7 bases. The CDR3 spans 14 residues. CDR3: CASSRTGENSPLHF. CDR3 DNA: TGTGCCAGCAGTAGGACAGGGGAAAATTCACCCCTCCACTTT.

This clone was seen just once. This rearrangement joins TRBV25-1 to TRBJ2-5; maybe TRBD1 (6 bases). V was pared by 6 bases and J by 3 bases, with 14 bases between. The CDR3 covers 14 residues. The germline V gene encodes CDR1 MGHDK and CDR2 SYGVNS. The CDR3 protein is CASRERTAKETQYF. The DNA of the CDR3 is TGTGCCAGCAGAGAGAGGACAGCAAAAGAGACCCAGTACTTC.

CDR3 in DNA: TGTGCCTGGAGTGTACTTGGAAACACCATATATTTT. Residues: CAWSVLGNTIYF. The chain links TRBV30 to TRBJ1-3; D gene ambiguous. The ends were cut back, 0 bases at V and 3 bases at J, with 3 bases in the middle. CDR1 and CDR2 from the germline V gene are GTSNPN and SVGIG (reference sequence). The CDR3 extends over 12 amino acids. The variable domain in full, completed from reference TRBV30 and TRBJ1-3, reads SQTIHQWPATLVQPVGSPLSLECTVEGTSNPNLYWYRQAAGRGLQLLFYSVGIGQISSEVPQNLSASRPQDRQFILSSKKLLLSDSGFYLCAWSVLGNTIYFGEGSWLTVV.

V gene TRBV6-6 combines with J gene TRBJ1-4; D uncertain. Germline lookup yields CDR1 MNHNY and CDR2 SVGAGI (reference sequence). CDR3 length: 15 residues. The V and J ends lost 0 bases and 3 bases respectively, with 8 bases between them. The CDR3 is CASSYSTVSNEKLFF. CDR3 DNA: TGTGCCAGCAGTTACTCGACGGTTTCTAATGAAAAACTGTTTTTT.

The CDR3 region is CASSLMAQETQYF. The CDR3 nucleotides are TGTGCCAGCAGCTTAATGGCTCAAGAGACCCAGTACTTC. This sequence joins TRBV7-9 and TRBJ2-5; D remains ambiguous. The CDR3 covers 13 residues. V was pared by 2 bases and J by 2 bases, with 6 bases between. Germline loops: CDR1 SEHNR, CDR2 FQNEAQ (reference sequence).

The chain uses TRBV7-9 and TRBJ2-1; 11 nucleotides match TRBD2. From germline, CDR1 is SEHNR and CDR2 FQNEAQ (reference sequence). The CDR3 totals 16 residues. V lost 1 base to trimming and J lost 4 bases; unmatched junction nucleotides: 3. The CDR3: CASSLGLAGNYNEQFF. In nucleotides, the CDR3 is TGTGCCAGCAGCTTAGGACTAGCGGGGAATTACAATGAGCAGTTCTTC.